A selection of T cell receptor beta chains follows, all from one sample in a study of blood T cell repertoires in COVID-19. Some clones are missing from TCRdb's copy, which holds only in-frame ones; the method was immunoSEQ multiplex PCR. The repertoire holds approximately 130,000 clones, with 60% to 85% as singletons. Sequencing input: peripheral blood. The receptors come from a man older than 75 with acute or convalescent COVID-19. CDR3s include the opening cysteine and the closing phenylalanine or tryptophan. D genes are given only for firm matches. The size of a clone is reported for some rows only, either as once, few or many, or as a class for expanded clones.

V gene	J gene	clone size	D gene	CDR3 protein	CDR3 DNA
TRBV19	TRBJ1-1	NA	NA	CASSIGRGMNTEAFF	TGTGCCAGTAGTATCGGAAGGGGAATGAACACTGAAGCTTTCTTT
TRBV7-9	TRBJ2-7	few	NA	CASSLGSGRFEQYF	TGTGCCAGCAGCTTAGGAAGCGGACGGTTCGAGCAGTACTTC
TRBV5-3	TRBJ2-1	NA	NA	CARSCAVGATHSSYNEQFF	TGTGCCAGAAGCTGCGCCGTGGGGGCCACGCACAGCTCCTACAATGAGCAGTTCTTC
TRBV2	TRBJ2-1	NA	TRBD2	CASSSGGRSYNEQFF	TGTGCCAGCAGTAGCGGGGGGAGATCCTACAATGAGCAGTTCTTC
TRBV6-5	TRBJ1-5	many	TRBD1	CASSPGQGAGRPQHF	TGTGCCAGCAGCCCCGGACAGGGGGCGGGTAGGCCCCAGCATTTT
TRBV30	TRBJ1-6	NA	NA	CAWTGNSYNSPLHF	TGTGCCTGGACAGGAAACTCCTATAATTCACCCCTCCACTTT
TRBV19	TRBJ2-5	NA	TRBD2	CASSIGASGQETQYF	TGTGCCAGTAGTATAGGGGCTAGCGGCCAAGAGACCCAGTACTTC
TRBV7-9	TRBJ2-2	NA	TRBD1	CASSLDRGLFGGELFF	TGTGCCAGCAGCTTGGACAGGGGCCTCTTCGGGGGGGAGCTGTTTTTT
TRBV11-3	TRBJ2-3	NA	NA	CASSKQITDTQYF	TGTGCCAGCAGTAAACAGATCACAGATACGCAGTATTTT
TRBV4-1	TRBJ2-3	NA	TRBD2	CASSQDGGGAVTDTQYF	TGCGCCAGCAGCCAAGATGGCGGGGGGGCCGTCACAGATACGCAGTATTTT
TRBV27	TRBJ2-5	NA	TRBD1	CASSFLTGWQETQYF	TGTGCCAGCAGTTTCTTGACAGGGTGGCAAGAGACCCAGTACTTC
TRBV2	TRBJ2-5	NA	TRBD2	CASRSGGAAETQYF	TGTGCCAGCAGGAGCGGGGGGGCCGCCGAGACCCAGTACTTC
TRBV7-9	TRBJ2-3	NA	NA	CASSLTLQTDTQYF	TGTGCCAGCAGCTTAACGCTGCAGACAGATACGCAGTATTTT